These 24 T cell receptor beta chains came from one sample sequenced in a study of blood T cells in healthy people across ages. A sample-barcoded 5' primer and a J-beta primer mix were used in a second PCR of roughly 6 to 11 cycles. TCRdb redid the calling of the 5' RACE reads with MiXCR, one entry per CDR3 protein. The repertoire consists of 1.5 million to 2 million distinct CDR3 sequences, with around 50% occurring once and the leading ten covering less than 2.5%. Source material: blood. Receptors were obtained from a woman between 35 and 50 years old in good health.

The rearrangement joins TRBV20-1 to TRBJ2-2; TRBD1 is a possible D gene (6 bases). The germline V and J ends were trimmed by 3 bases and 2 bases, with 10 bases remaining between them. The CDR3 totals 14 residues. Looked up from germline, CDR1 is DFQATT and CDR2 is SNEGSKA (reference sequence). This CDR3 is CSASRDKNTGELFF. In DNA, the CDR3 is TGCAGTGCTAGCCGGGACAAAAACACCGGGGAGCTGTTTTTT.

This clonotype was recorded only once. The CDR3 spells CASSQEEVAAVSQFF. The CDR3 DNA follows: TGCGCCAGCAGCCAAGAAGAAGTAGCGGCTGTGTCGCAGTTCTTC. The chain links TRBV4-1 to TRBJ2-1; possible D gene TRBD2, 6 bases. Per germline, CDR1 MGHRA and CDR2 YSYEKL. This CDR3 region has 15 residues. The V gene lost 0 bases and the J gene lost 12 bases, with 18 bases spanning the gap.

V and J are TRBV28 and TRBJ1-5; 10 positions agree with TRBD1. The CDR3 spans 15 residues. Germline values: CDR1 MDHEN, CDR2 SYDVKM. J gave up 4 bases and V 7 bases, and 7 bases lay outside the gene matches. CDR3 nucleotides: TGTGCCAGCAAAACCCCGGGACAGGGGAATCAGCCCCAGCATTTT. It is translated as CASKTPGQGNQPQHF.

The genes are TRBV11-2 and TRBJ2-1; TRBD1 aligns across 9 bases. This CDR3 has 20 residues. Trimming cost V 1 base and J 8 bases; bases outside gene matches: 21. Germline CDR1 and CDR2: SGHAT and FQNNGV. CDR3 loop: CASSLVLGIGRDREGYEQFF. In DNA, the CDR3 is TGTGCCAGCAGCTTAGTACTCGGGATTGGTAGGGACAGGGAAGGGTATGAGCAGTTCTTC. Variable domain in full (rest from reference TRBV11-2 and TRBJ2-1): EAGVAQSPRYKIIEKRQSVAFWCNPISGHATLYWYQQILGQGPKLLIQFQNNGVVDDSQLPKDRFSAERLKGVDSTLKIQPAKLEDSAVYLCASSLVLGIGRDREGYEQFFGPGTRLTVL.

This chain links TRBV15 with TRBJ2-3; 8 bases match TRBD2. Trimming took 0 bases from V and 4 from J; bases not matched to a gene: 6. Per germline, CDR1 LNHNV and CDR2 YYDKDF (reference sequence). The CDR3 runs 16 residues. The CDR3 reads CATSRDQAGAADTQYF. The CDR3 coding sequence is TGTGCCACCAGCAGAGATCAAGCGGGGGCGGCAGATACGCAGTATTTT.

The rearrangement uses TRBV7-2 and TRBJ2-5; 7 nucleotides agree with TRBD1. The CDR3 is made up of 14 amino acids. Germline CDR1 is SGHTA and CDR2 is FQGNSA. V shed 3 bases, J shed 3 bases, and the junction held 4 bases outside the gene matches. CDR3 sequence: CASSFDRVKETQYF. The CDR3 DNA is TGTGCCAGCAGCTTTGACAGGGTGAAAGAGACCCAGTACTTC.

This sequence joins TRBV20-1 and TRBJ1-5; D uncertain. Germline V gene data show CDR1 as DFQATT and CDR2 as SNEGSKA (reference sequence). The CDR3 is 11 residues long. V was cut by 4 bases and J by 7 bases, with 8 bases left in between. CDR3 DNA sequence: TGCAGTGCTACCGCTAGCCAGCCCCAGCATTTT. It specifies CSATASQPQHF.

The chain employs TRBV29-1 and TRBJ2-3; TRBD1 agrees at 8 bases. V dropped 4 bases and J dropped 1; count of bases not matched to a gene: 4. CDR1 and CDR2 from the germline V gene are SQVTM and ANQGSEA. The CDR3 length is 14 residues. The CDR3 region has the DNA TGCAGCGTTGCGACAGGGGTCCGCACAGATACGCAGTATTTT. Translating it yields CSVATGVRTDTQYF.

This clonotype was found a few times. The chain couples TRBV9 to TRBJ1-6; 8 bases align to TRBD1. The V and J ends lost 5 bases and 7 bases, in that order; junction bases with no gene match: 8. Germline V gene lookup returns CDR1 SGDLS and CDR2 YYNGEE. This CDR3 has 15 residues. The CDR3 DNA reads TGTGCCAGCAGTGATCAGGGGGCAGACAATTCACCCCTCCACTTT. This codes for CASSDQGADNSPLHF.

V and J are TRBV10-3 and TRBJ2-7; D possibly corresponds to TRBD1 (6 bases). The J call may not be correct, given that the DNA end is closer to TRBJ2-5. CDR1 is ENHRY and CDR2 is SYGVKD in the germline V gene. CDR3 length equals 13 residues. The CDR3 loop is CASCLAGAETQYF. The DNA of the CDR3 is TGTGCCAGTTGCCTAGCAGGGGCGGAGACCCAGTACTTC.

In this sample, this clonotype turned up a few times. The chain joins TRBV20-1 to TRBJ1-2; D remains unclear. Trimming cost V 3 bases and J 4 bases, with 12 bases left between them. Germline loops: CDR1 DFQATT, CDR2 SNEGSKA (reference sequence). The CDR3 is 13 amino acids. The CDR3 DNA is TGCAGTGCTAGTAAAGGGTTCGGCTATGGCTACACCTTC. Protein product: CSASKGFGYGYTF.

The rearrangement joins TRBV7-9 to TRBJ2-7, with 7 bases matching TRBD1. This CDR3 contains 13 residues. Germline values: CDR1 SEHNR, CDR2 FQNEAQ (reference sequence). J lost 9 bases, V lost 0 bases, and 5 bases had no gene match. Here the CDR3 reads CASSLALKGAQYF. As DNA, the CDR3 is TGTGCCAGCAGCTTAGCGCTTAAGGGGGCGCAGTACTTC.

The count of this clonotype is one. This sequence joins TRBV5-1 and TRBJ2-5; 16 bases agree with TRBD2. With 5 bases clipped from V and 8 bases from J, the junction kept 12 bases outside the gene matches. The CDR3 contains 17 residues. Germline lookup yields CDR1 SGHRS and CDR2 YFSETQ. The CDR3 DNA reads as TGCGCCAGCAGAAGAGGGACTAGCGGGGGGGCAGGGAAAACCCAGTACTTC. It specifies CASRRGTSGGAGKTQYF.

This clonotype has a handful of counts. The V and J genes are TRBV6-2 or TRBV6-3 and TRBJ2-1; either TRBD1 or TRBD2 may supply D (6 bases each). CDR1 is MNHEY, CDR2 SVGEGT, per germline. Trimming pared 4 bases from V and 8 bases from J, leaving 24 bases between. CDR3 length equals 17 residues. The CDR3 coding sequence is TGTGCCAGCAGTTCCCTCAGACAGGTGGGCTCGGGGGATGAGCAGTTCTTC. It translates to CASSSLRQVGSGDEQFF.

The CDR3 bases are TGCAGTGCTAGAAACGGGGGGGCTCTGAACAATGAGCAGTTCTTC. It specifies CSARNGGALNNEQFF. The rearrangement links TRBV20-1 to TRBJ2-1; 8 nucleotides line up with TRBD2. Losses at the gene ends were 2 bases for V and 5 bases for J; bases not matched to a gene: 8. This CDR3 comprises 15 residues. Germline lookup yields CDR1 DFQATT and CDR2 SNEGSKA (reference sequence).

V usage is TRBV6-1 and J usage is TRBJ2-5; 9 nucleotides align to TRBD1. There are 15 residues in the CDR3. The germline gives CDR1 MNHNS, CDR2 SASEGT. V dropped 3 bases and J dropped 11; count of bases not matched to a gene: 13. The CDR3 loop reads CASSDRRTGENEQYF. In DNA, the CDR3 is TGTGCCAGCAGTGACAGAAGGACAGGGGAAAATGAGCAGTACTTC.

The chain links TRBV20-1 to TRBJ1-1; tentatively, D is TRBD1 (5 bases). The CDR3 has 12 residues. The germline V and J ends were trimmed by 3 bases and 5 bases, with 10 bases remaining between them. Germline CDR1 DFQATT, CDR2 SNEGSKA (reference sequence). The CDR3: CSASEGWTEAFF. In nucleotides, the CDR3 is TGCAGTGCTAGCGAGGGGTGGACTGAAGCTTTCTTT.

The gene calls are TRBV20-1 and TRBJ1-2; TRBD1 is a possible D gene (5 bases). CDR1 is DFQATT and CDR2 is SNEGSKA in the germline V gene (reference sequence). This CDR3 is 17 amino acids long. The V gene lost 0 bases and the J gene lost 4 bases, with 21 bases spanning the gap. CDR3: CSARDHRGGWGSYGYTF. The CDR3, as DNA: TGCAGTGCTAGAGACCACCGGGGGGGTTGGGGTAGCTATGGCTACACCTTC.

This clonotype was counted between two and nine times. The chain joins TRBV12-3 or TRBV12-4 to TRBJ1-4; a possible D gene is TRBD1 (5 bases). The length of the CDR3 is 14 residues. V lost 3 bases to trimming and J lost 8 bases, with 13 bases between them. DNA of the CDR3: TGTGCCAGCAGTTTCCAGGGCAGGGACGAAAAACTGTTTTTT. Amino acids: CASSFQGRDEKLFF.

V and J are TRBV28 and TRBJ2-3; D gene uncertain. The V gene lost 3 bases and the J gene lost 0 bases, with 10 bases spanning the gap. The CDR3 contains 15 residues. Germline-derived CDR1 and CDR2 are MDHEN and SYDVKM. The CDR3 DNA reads TGTGCCAGCAGTTTTGGGGTCCCCAGCACAGATACGCAGTATTTT. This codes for CASSFGVPSTDTQYF.

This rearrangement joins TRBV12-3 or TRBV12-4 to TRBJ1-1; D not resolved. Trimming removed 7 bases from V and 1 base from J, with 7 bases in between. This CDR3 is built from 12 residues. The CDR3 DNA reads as TGTGCCAGCATTACGCAGAACACTGAAGCTTTCTTT. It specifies CASITQNTEAFF.

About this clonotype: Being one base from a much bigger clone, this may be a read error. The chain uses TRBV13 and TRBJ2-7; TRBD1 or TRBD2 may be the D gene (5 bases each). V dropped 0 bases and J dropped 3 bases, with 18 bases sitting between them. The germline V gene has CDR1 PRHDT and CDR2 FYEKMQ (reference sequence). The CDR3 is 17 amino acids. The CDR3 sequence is CASSLGAVGTYYYEQYF. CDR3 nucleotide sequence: TGTGCCAGCAGCTTAGGAGCGGTGGGGACCTATTACTACGAGCAGTACTTC. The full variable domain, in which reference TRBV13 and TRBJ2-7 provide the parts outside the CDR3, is AAGVIQSPRHLIKEKRETATLKCYPIPRHDTVYWYQQGPGQDPQFLISFYEKMQSDKGSIPDRFSAQQFSDYHSELNMSSLELGDSALYFCASSLGAVGTYYYEQYFGPGTRLTVT.

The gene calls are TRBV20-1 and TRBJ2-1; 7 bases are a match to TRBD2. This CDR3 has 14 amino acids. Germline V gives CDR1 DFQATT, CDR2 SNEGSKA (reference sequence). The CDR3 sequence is CRPSAPRGWNEQFF. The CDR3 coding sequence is TGCAGGCCCTCAGCCCCGCGGGGGTGGAATGAGCAGTTCTTC.

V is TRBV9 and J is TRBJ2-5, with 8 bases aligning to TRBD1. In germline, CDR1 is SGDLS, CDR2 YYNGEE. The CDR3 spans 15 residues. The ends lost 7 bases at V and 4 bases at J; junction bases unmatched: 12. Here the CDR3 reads CASGRSGGGIETQYF. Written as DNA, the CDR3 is TGTGCCAGCGGACGATCAGGGGGCGGTATAGAGACCCAGTACTTC.